This T cell receptor (beta chain) came from a study of PD-1 blockade in classical Hodgkin lymphoma. To note about this clone: Its cognate antigen is unknown.

Here immunoSEQ multiplex PCR was the method, and the copy in TCRdb shows in-frame clones only, minus some. The sample includes under 100,000 clones, approximately 80% of them seen just once. Study outcomes and limitations: Unlike CD8+ TCR diversity, which did not rise significantly by C4D1, CD4+ TCR diversity did. Compared with healthy donors, newly diagnosed patients reportedly showed lower baseline TCR diversity.

There was relapse after autologous stem cell transplantation in every patient, and there was variation in brentuximab vedotin exposure. The CDR3 length is 16 residues. From germline, CDR1 is SGHDT and CDR2 YYEEEE. Trimming took off 2 bases at V and 0 bases at J, with 9 bases between the two ends. The rearrangement uses TRBV5-6 and TRBJ2-6; D is unclear. The sample was peripheral blood mononuclear cells (PBMCs), taken at baseline. This sequence originates from a human donor with classical Hodgkin lymphoma. The CDR3 DNA follows: TGTGCCAGCAGCTTTTCGACCCTCTCTGGGGCCAACGTCCTGACTTTC. This codes for CASSFSTLSGANVLTF.